The clone carrying this TCR beta chain was seen many times. The sample originates from a study of blood T cells in healthy people across ages. Primers used in a second PCR of about 6 to 11 cycles were a sample-barcoded 5' primer and a J-beta primer mix. Each cDNA molecule was tagged by a template-switch adaptor that had 12 random nucleotides. Samples each returned at least 2.5 million CDR3-containing paired-end reads. One entry per CDR3 protein, called by TCRdb with MiXCR from the 5' RACE reads. This sample has 780,000 or so distinct CDR3 sequences, with roughly three fifths found just once. The CDR3 totals 15 residues. Per germline, CDR1 SGDLS and CDR2 YYNGEE. The germline V and J ends were trimmed by 0 bases and 4 bases, with 14 bases remaining between them.

This receptor was obtained from a man aged 40-49 years in good health. Sequencing used blood. The chain carries TRBV9 and TRBJ2-7; possible D gene TRBD2, 6 bases. CDR3 DNA sequence: TGTGCCAGCAGCGTAGGGGCGGGACGGTCTTACGAGCAGTACTTC. This gives the protein CASSVGAGRSYEQYF.